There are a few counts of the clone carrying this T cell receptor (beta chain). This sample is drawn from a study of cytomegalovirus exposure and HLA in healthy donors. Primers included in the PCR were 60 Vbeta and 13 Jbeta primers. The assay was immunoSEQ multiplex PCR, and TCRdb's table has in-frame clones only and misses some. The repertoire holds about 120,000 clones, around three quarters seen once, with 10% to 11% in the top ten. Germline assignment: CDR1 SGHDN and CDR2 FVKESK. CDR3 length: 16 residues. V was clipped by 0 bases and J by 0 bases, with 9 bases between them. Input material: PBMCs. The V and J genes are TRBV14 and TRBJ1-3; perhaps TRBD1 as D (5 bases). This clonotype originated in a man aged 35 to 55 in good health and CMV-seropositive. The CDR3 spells CASSQDRVDSGNTIYF. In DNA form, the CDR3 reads TGTGCCAGCAGCCAAGACAGGGTGGACTCTGGAAACACCATATATTTT.